This T cell receptor (beta chain) was recovered during a study of vaccination and CD4 T cells after COVID-19. The time point was: late sampling 161 to 241 days after vaccination in a few convalescent patients. Specified treatment: approximately nine-day PBMC culture with coronavirus spike peptide pools or control peptides (ViraFEST assay). Expansion of antigen-specific T cells with peptide pools by ViraFEST preceded sequencing of TCRs. Sequenced with the Oncomine TCR Beta short-read assay was DNA taken from cultured CD4+ T cells. TCRdb re-analysed the PCR reads in MiXCR, keeping a single row per CDR3 protein. The sample lists 20,000 to 25,000 distinct CDR3 sequences, 30% to 35% seen once, with 8.6% in the top ten. V was pared by 6 bases and J by 2 bases, with 18 bases between. This CDR3 has 16 residues. The germline V gene encodes CDR1 LNHDA and CDR2 SQIVND (reference sequence). On this clonotype itself: Its antigen is as yet unknown.

This receptor was identified in a human donor who had recovered from COVID-19. This sample comprised CD4+ T cells from blood, cultured in vitro, obtained about 7 months after SARS-CoV-2 vaccination. The V gene is TRBV19, the J gene TRBJ2-3; tentative D call: TRBD2 (5 bases). CDR3 sequence reads: CASRTRGAEYTDTQYF. The CDR3, as DNA: TGTGCCAGTAGAACCAGAGGAGCGGAATACACAGATACGCAGTATTTT.